This T cell receptor beta chain was identified during a study of PD-1 blockade in classical Hodgkin lymphoma (dated by TCRdb to the early 2020s). With regard to the full study: Nivolumab dosing was 3 mg/kg intravenously every 2 weeks, continuing until either disease progression or unacceptable toxicity. The study used TCR beta sequencing and CyTOF to define a peripheral blood immune signature of response to PD-1 blockade in classical Hodgkin lymphoma. Points the paper makes about the study in general: Newly diagnosed patients were reported to have lower baseline TCR diversity than healthy donors, and relapsed/refractory patients were reported to have lower baseline TCR diversity still. Among trial patients, those achieving complete response had baseline diversity similar to that of newly diagnosed patients, while diversity was significantly lower in partial responders and progressors. Only a single clinical trial cohort was studied, and what caused the repertoire differences, possibly disease activity or prior therapy, remained undefined. By C4D1, a significant rise was seen in CD4+ TCR diversity but not in CD8+ TCR diversity (p=0.0027 vs p=0.16), and the rise was most apparent among complete responders (p=0.02). Lower diversity was observed in patients in whom nivolumab was started less than 1 year after ASCT, and these patients were excluded from later analyses so that confounding by immune reconstitution would be avoided.

The Qiagen DNeasy kit was used to extract genomic DNA from unsorted PBMCs and from the negatively selected CD4+ and CD8+ fractions. Amplification of TCR beta CDR3 regions was done by immunoSEQ multiplex PCR with primers that anneal to V and J segments. A synthetic immune receptor repertoire was used to minimize amplification bias, and any residual bias was removed computationally once sequencing was done. As for the original processing: Repertoire diversity was quantified as the Shannon entropy index using custom Python scripts. The unsorted, CD4+ and CD8+ repertoires were each analyzed separately, with the exception of combined analyses, where CD4+ and CD8+ sequences were merged in silico. Clonal expansion was defined as at least a 2-fold frequency increase after treatment relative to C1D1, with a pseudocount of 0.5 for undetected baseline clones. Singleton clones were defined as clones with 0 or 1 copy at C1D1, and non-singleton clones were defined as clones with 2 or more copies. Clones expanded in unsorted samples were labelled as CD4+, CD8+ or unknown by matching protein sequences in sorted samples from the same patient. Wilcoxon tests were applied to paired samples to test diversity changes from C1D1 to C4D1. Held by TCRdb, this immuneACCESS table contains in-frame sequences only and omits some clones. Under half of the omission traces to an unresolved V gene where checked; the cause of the rest is unknown. That table supplies the V and J calls and clone size; D and trimming were determined from the DNA. In all, the sample holds about 100,000 clones, and 80% to 90% of those were seen once. The ten largest clones take up around 6.6% of the sample.

Notes on this clone: Its antigen remains undetermined. No per-base quality is available; no much larger clone lies one base away.

The label giving this sample's time point can be read as: cycle 2 day 1 (C2D1) of nivolumab. Every trial patient had relapsed following autologous stem cell transplantation, and prior brentuximab vedotin exposure was what differed among cohorts A, B and C. The trial cohort was composed of around 60 patients with relapsed/refractory classical Hodgkin lymphoma, for whom complete response, partial response or progressive disease was recorded as best overall response. In the multi-cohort phase II CheckMate 205 trial, trial patients received single-agent nivolumab. An independent review committee assessed best overall response by applying the 2007 International Working Group response criteria. Trial PBMCs were collected just before the start of nivolumab (C1D1) and during therapy at cycle 2 day 1 and cycle 4 day 1. Peripheral blood was collected in 8 mL Vacutainer Cell Preparation Tubes, from which PBMCs were isolated by centrifugation and then cryopreserved.

The CDR3 numbers 14 residues from cysteine through phenylalanine. The DNA shown is the 42-base CDR3, in frame from base 1. From a lookup of the germline V gene (reference sequence), CDR1 and CDR2 are SEHNR and FQNEAQ. Here V drops 6 bases and J drops 5 bases, and the junction holds 7 bases not matched to any gene. This sequence was found in a human donor with classical Hodgkin lymphoma. The chain is encoded by TRBV7-9 joined to TRBJ1-1; 9 central bases correspond to TRBD1. Material: peripheral blood mononuclear cells (PBMCs), obtained before the second cycle of nivolumab. The DNA sequence is as follows: TGTGCCAGCAGACGGGACAGGGTAGGAACTGAAGCTTTCTTT. Translated, it gives CASRRDRVGTEAFF.